This paragraph covers one TCR beta chain sequence. The sample belongs to a study of blood T cell repertoires in COVID-19. At the level of the study: The analysed material was cDNA or gDNA that came from T cells, B-cell-depleted T cells, or PBMCs.

Germline V gene sequence: CDR1 SGHTA, CDR2 FQGNSA. V dropped 2 bases and J dropped 7 bases, with 14 bases sitting between them. The CDR3 spans 15 residues. TCRdb's table, derived via immunoSEQ multiplex PCR, lists solely in-frame clones and lacks some. In the table there are a few hundred thousand clones, 70% to 80% of which are singletons. This receptor was identified in a woman aged 80 or over with acute or convalescent COVID-19. The gene calls are TRBV7-2 and TRBJ2-2; tentative D call: TRBD2 (5 bases). The sample consisted of peripheral blood. The CDR3 DNA is TGTGCCAGCAGCTTATTATCCGGGGTTGGCGGGGAGCTGTTTTTT. Translation gives CASSLLSGVGGELFF. Full variable domain (missing parts from reference TRBV7-2 and TRBJ2-2): GAGVSQSPSNKVTEKGKDVELRCDPISGHTALYWYRQSLGQGLEFLIYFQGNSAPDKSGLPSDRFSAERTGGSVSTLTIQRTQQEDSAVYLCASSLLSGVGGELFFGEGSRLTVL.